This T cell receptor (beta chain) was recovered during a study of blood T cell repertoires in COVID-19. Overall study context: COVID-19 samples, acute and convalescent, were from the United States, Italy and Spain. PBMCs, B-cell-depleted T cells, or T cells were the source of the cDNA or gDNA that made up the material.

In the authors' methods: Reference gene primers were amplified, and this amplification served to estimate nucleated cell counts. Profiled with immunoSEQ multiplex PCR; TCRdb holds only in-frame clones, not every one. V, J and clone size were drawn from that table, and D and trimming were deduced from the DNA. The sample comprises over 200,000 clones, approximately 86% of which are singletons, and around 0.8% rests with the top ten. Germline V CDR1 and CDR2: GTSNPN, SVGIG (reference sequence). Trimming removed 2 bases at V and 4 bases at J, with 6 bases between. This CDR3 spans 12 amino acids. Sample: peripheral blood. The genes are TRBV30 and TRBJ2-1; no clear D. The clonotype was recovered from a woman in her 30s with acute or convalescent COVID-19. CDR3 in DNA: TGTGCCTGGAGTCTTGTATACAATGAGCAGTTCTTC. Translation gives CAWSLVYNEQFF.